This T cell receptor (beta chain) comes out of a study of blood T cell repertoires in COVID-19. Study-wide context: Italy, Spain and the United States were the sources of the convalescent and acute COVID-19 samples. From T cells, B-cell-depleted T cells, or PBMCs came the material, which was cDNA or gDNA.

Per the germline V gene, CDR1 is LNHDA and CDR2 is SQIVND (reference sequence). V was shortened by 6 bases and J by 4 bases, with 15 bases between the two germline ends. The CDR3 is 15 amino acids. This clone was seen only once. In the original analysis: The authors estimated nucleated cell counts from reference gene primer amplification. The data were produced by immunoSEQ multiplex PCR, yet TCRdb's version contains in-frame clones alone and is incomplete. V, J and clone size are those of that table, while D and trimming were read from the DNA. Of about 97,000 clones listed, approximately 89% are singletons.

The J gene is TRBJ2-2, the V gene TRBV19; possible D gene TRBD1, 6 bases. Specimen: peripheral blood. The source of this sequence is a human donor in a cohort sampled during active COVID-19. The CDR3 DNA follows: TGTGCCAGTAGGGACAGCGGCGATCCCACCGGGGAGCTGTTTTTT. It encodes CASRDSGDPTGELFF.